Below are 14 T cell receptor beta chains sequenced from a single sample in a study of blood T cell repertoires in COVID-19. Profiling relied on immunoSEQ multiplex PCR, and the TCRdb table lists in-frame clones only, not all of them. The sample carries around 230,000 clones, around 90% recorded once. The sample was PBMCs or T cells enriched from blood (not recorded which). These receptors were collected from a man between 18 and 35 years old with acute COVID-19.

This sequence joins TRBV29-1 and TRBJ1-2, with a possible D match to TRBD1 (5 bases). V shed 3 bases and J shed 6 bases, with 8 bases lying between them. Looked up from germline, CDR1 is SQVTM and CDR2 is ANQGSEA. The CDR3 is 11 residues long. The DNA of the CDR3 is TGCAGCGTTGACCAGGGTAATGGCTACACCTTC. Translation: CSVDQGNGYTF. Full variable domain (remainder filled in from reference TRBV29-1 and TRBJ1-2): SAVISQKPSRDICQRGTSLTIQCQVDSQVTMMFWYRQQPGQSLTLIATANQGSEATYESGFVIDKFPISRPNLTFSTLTVSNMSPEDSSIYLCSVDQGNGYTFGSGTRLTVV.

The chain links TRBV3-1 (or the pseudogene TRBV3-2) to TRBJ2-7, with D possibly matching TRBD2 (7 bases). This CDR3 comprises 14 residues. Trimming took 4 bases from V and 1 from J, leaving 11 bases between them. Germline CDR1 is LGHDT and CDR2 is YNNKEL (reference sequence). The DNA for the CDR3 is TGTGCCAGCAGCCCGGGGAGGGGGTCCTACGAGCAGTACTTC. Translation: CASSPGRGSYEQYF.

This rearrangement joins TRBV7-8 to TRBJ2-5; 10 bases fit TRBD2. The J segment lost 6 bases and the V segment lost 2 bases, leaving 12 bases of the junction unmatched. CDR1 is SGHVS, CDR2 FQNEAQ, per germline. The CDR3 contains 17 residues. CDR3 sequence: CASSLWTLAGRVKTQYF. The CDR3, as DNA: TGTGCCAGCAGCTTATGGACACTAGCGGGACGCGTAAAGACCCAGTACTTC.

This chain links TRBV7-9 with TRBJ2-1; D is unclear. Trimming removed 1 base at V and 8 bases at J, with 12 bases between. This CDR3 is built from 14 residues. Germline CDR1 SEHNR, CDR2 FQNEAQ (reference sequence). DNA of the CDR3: TGTGCCAGCAGCTTAGTCATTAGCTTCTATGAGCAGTTCTTC. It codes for CASSLVISFYEQFF. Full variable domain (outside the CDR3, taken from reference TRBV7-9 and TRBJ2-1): DTGVSQNPRHKITKRGQNVTFRCDPISEHNRLYWYRQTLGQGPEFLTYFQNEAQLEKSRLLSDRFSAERPKGSFSTLEIQRTEQGDSAMYLCASSLVISFYEQFFGPGTRLTVL.

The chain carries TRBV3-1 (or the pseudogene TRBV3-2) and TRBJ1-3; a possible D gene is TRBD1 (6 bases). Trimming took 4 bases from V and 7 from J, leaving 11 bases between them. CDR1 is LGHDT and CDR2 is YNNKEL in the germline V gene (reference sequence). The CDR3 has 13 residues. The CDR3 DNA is TGTGCCAGCAGCCCCGCCCAGGGGAACACCATATATTTT. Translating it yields CASSPAQGNTIYF.

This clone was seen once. The CDR3 here is CASDGGLNTEAFF. CDR3 nucleotides: TGTGCCAGCGATGGGGGGTTAAACACTGAAGCTTTCTTT. The chain recombines TRBV12-3 or TRBV12-4 with TRBJ1-1; TRBD1 is a possible D gene (5 bases). The CDR3 length is 13 residues. V lost 8 bases and J 2 bases, leaving 12 bases between the germline ends.

The CDR3 region has the DNA TGTGCCAGCAGTTACTCGGACAGGGGGGCCACAGATACGCAGTATTTT. Translating gives CASSYSDRGATDTQYF. The chain couples TRBV6-2 or TRBV6-3 to TRBJ2-3; 10 nucleotides match TRBD1. V trimming: 0 bases; J trimming: 2 bases; junction bases outside the gene matches: 2. The CDR3 loop spans 16 amino acids. The V gene's germline CDR1 is MNHEY and CDR2 SVGEGT.

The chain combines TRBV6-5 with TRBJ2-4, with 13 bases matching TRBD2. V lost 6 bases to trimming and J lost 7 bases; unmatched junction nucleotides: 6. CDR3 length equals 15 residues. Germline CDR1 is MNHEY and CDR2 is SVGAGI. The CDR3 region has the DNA TGTGCCAGCAGCTCACTAGCGGGAGGGCTTAACATTCAGTACTTC. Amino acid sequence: CASSSLAGGLNIQYF.

The CDR3 nucleotides read TGTGCCAGCAACCTACACTCGGGGGGGATCTATGGCTACACCTTC. Translation: CASNLHSGGIYGYTF. This rearrangement joins TRBV7-2 to TRBJ1-2, with D perhaps matching TRBD1 (5 bases). The V gene's germline CDR1 is SGHTA and CDR2 FQGNSA. The CDR3 has 15 residues. V was cut by 7 bases and J by 4 bases, with 19 bases left in between.

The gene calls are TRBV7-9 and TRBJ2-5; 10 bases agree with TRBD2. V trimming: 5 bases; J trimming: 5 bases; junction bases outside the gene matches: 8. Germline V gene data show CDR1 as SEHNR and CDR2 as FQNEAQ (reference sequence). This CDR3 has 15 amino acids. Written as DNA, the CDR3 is TGTGCCAGCAGCCCCCGTCTAGCGGGAGATGAGACCCAGTACTTC. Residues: CASSPRLAGDETQYF.

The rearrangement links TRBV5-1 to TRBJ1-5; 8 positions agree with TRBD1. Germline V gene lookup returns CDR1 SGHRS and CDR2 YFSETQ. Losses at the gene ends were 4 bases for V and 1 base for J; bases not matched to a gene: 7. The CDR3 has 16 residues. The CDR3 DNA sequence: TGCGCCAGCAGCCTCGGCCAGGGGGCAAGCAATCAGCCCCAGCATTTT. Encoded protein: CASSLGQGASNQPQHF.

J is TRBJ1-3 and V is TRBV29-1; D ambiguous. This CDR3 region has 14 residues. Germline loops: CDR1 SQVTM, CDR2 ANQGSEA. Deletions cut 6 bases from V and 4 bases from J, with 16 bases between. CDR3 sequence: CSVRPSGSGNTIYF. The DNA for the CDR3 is TGCAGCGTCCGCCCCAGCGGCTCGGGAAACACCATATATTTT.

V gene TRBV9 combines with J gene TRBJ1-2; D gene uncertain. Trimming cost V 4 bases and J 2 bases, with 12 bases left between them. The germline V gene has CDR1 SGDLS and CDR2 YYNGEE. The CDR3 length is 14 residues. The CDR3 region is CASSLGGVNYGYTF. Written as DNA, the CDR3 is TGTGCCAGCAGCCTAGGAGGAGTCAACTATGGCTACACCTTC.

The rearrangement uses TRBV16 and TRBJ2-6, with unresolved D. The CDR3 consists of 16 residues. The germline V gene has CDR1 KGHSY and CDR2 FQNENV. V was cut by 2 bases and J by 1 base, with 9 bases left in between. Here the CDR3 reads CASSQESSSGANVLTF. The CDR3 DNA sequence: TGTGCCAGCAGCCAAGAGTCGTCTTCTGGGGCCAACGTCCTGACTTTC.